Presented here are 14 T cell receptor beta chains from one specimen sequenced in a study of blood T cell repertoires in COVID-19. The method was immunoSEQ multiplex PCR; TCRdb's version includes in-frame clones alone and lacks a portion of them. In the table there are roughly 500,000 clones, 89% of which are singletons. Specimen: peripheral blood. The receptor set was obtained from a man between 18 and 35 years old with COVID-19, enrolled during active disease.

This chain connects TRBV5-1 to TRBJ2-3, with TRBD1 identical over 11 bases. The CDR3 is made up of 15 amino acids. The germline CDR1 and CDR2 sequences are SGHRS and YFSETQ. Germline trimming cut 4 bases from V and 5 bases from J; bases unmatched to any gene: 6. The CDR3 region is CASSLGQGAIDTQYF. The CDR3 DNA reads as TGCGCCAGCAGCCTAGGACAGGGGGCAATAGATACGCAGTATTTT. The entire variable domain, with the rest obtained from reference TRBV5-1 and TRBJ2-3, is as follows: KAGVTQTPRYLIKTRGQQVTLSCSPISGHRSVSWYQQTPGQGLQFLFEYFSETQRNKGNFPGRFSGRQFSNSRSEMNVSTLELGDSALYLCASSLGQGAIDTQYFGPGTRLTVL.

The chain is built from TRBV10-3 and TRBJ2-3; 11 bases are shared with TRBD1. This CDR3 region has 15 residues. Germline V lookup: CDR1 ENHRY, CDR2 SYGVKD. V was clipped by 8 bases and J by 2 bases; unmatched bases: 6. The DNA of the CDR3 is TGTGCCATCGGAGGGACAGGGGGAAACACAGATACGCAGTATTTT. It translates to CAIGGTGGNTDTQYF.

This clone was seen more than once but under ten times. The chain couples TRBV4-1 to TRBJ1-6, with D unresolved. Per germline, CDR1 MGHRA and CDR2 YSYEKL. The CDR3 runs 17 residues. V lost 4 bases, J lost 6 bases, and 19 bases lay in between. CDR3 DNA: TGCGCCAGCAGCCCGTCGCGAATTGAGAGAACTAATTCACCCCTCCACTTT. Translation gives CASSPSRIERTNSPLHF.

Details on this clone: A much larger clone lies one base from this, so it may be a read error. This chain connects TRBV14 to TRBJ2-1; 12 bases are shared with TRBD2. V lost 4 bases to trimming and J lost 2 bases; unmatched junction nucleotides: 0. CDR1 and CDR2 from the germline V gene are SGHDN and FVKESK. This CDR3 is built from 15 residues. CDR3 in DNA: TGTGCCAGCAGCCGGACTAGCGGGACCTACAATGAGCAGTTCTTC. It encodes CASSRTSGTYNEQFF.

This clone came up once. J is TRBJ1-2 and V is TRBV6-6; the match to TRBD1 covers 7 bases. Trimming at V came to 7 bases and at J to 2 bases, leaving 7 bases not matched to a gene. CDR1 is MNHNY and CDR2 is SVGAGI in the germline V gene (reference sequence). CDR3 size: 14 residues. The CDR3 sequence is CASKTGARNYGYTF. The CDR3 DNA follows: TGTGCCAGCAAAACAGGGGCGAGAAACTATGGCTACACCTTC.

This clone was observed a few times. DNA for the CDR3: TGTGCCACCAAGAAAGCGGGAGGGCCAGATACGCAGTATTTT. This codes for CATKKAGGPDTQYF. V and J are TRBV24-1 and TRBJ2-3; 10 bases map to TRBD2. Germline CDR1 KGHDR, CDR2 SFDVKD. This CDR3 has 14 residues. The ends lost 8 bases at V and 4 bases at J; junction bases unmatched: 5.

This chain connects TRBV24-1 to TRBJ1-1, with D hard to call. Trimming left V 5 bases short and J 8 bases short, with 17 bases between. Germline values: CDR1 KGHDR, CDR2 SFDVKD. The CDR3 runs to 14 residues. CDR3 region: CATSAKEKRTEAFF. In DNA, the CDR3 is TGTGCCACCAGTGCCAAAGAGAAGCGGACGGAAGCTTTCTTT.

V usage is TRBV15 and J usage is TRBJ2-1; no clear D gene. The CDR3 has 16 amino acids. Germline V gene data show CDR1 as LNHNV and CDR2 as YYDKDF (reference sequence). V was pared by 0 bases and J by 4 bases, with 13 bases between. DNA of the CDR3: TGTGCCACCAGCAGAGATTCTAGTCCTCGGTACAATGAGCAGTTCTTC. This encodes CATSRDSSPRYNEQFF.

This rearrangement joins TRBV5-1 to TRBJ1-4; tentatively, D is TRBD1 (5 bases). V gave up 0 bases and J gave up 5 bases, with 8 bases separating them. Germline CDR1 SGHRS, CDR2 YFSETQ. This CDR3 spans 14 amino acids. The CDR3 DNA is TGCGCCAGCAGCTTGGAAGCAGGGAATGAAAAACTGTTTTTT. Protein: CASSLEAGNEKLFF.

V gene TRBV6-4 combines with J gene TRBJ1-2; D is perhaps TRBD1 (6 bases). V lost 2 bases to trimming and J lost 4 bases, with 11 bases between them. The CDR3 totals 14 residues. Germline CDR1 MRHNA, CDR2 SNTAGT. The CDR3 bases are TGTGCCAGCAGTGACCAGGCAGGGGCCTATGGCTACACCTTC. It specifies CASSDQAGAYGYTF.

This rearrangement joins TRBV29-1 to TRBJ1-1; 11 nucleotides align to TRBD1. Trimming at V came to 5 bases and at J to 4 bases, leaving 6 bases not matched to a gene. Germline assignment: CDR1 SQVTM and CDR2 ANQGSEA. This CDR3 has 14 amino acids. The CDR3 region has the DNA TGCAGCGTTCAGGACAGGGGGCTCGGCACTGAAGCTTTCTTT. Protein sequence: CSVQDRGLGTEAFF. Full variable domain (remainder filled in from reference TRBV29-1 and TRBJ1-1): SAVISQKPSRDICQRGTSLTIQCQVDSQVTMMFWYRQQPGQSLTLIATANQGSEATYESGFVIDKFPISRPNLTFSTLTVSNMSPEDSSIYLCSVQDRGLGTEAFFGQGTRLTVV.

This chain links TRBV2 with TRBJ2-1; weak D call: TRBD2 (6 bases). This CDR3 spans 14 amino acids. The V gene's germline CDR1 is SNHLY and CDR2 FYNNEI. V lost 5 bases and J 3 bases, leaving 11 bases between the germline ends. The CDR3 sequence: CASSLSGLYNEQFF. DNA for the CDR3: TGTGCCAGCAGTCTTAGCGGACTCTACAATGAGCAGTTCTTC.

The J gene is TRBJ1-2, the V gene TRBV7-8, with D tentatively TRBD1 (6 bases). Germline CDR1 reads SGHVS; CDR2 reads FQNEAQ. The CDR3 is made up of 16 amino acids. Trimming left V 5 bases short and J 4 bases short, with 20 bases between. CDR3 sequence: CASSTRGGRAGYGYTF. The CDR3 nucleotides read TGTGCCAGCAGCACCCGGGGGGGCAGGGCGGGCTATGGCTACACCTTC.

The chain combines TRBV5-1 with TRBJ2-1; TRBD1 might be the D (6 bases). V was clipped by 3 bases and J by 7 bases, with 14 bases between them. The CDR3 totals 14 residues. Germline-derived CDR1 and CDR2 are SGHRS and YFSETQ. The CDR3 nucleotides read TGCGCCAGCAGCTCCGGACGGACAGCAAATGAGCAGTTCTTC. It translates to CASSSGRTANEQFF. The complete variable domain, with remaining parts taken from reference TRBV5-1 and TRBJ2-1, reads KAGVTQTPRYLIKTRGQQVTLSCSPISGHRSVSWYQQTPGQGLQFLFEYFSETQRNKGNFPGRFSGRQFSNSRSEMNVSTLELGDSALYLCASSSGRTANEQFFGPGTRLTVL.